The entry that follows covers one T cell receptor (beta chain) sequence. The V and J ends lost 10 bases and 5 bases respectively, with 17 bases between them. The CDR3 sequence is 13 residues long. CDR1 and CDR2 from the germline V gene are SNHLY and FYNNEI. The data derive from a study of blood T cell repertoires in COVID-19. The data were produced by immunoSEQ multiplex PCR, yet TCRdb's version contains in-frame clones alone and is incomplete. This sample has about 260,000 clones; more than 80% occur once, and the top ten carry around 0.87%. This receptor was identified in a man in his forties or fifties who had been exposed to COVID-19. The rearrangement uses TRBV2 and TRBJ1-1; maybe TRBD1 (5 bases). The sequencing sample was made of PBMCs or T cells enriched from blood (not recorded which). In DNA, the CDR3 is TGTGCCACCGAAGGGAGGGGAAATACTGAAGCTTTCTTT. Translating it yields CATEGRGNTEAFF.